The rows below give T cell receptor beta chains drawn from one sample of a study of patients and donors after allogeneic stem cell transplantation. In TCRdb, the RT-PCR reads were re-called with MiXCR into one record per CDR3 protein. The profile shows some 960,000 distinct CDR3 sequences, more than 15% of them singletons. Sequencing input: blood, either unsorted or a sorted T cell fraction (not recorded which). The receptor source for this set is a human donor who was either an allogeneic HSCT recipient or a stem cell or donor lymphocyte infusion donor (not recorded which). It is not recorded whose cells these are; they may come from a transplant donor. Both conserved end residues are part of each CDR3. The D gene is left open where the match is weak. Some rows mark clone size as missing; the rest say once, few, many or name a class of expanded clone.

CDR3 length	V gene	clone size	D gene	J gene	CDR3 DNA	CDR3 protein
12	TRBV12-3/TRBV12-4	.	.	TRBJ1-1	TGTGCCAGCAGTTTAGTATCATCAGGGGCTTTCTTT	CASSLVSSGAFF
13	TRBV18	.	.	TRBJ2-7	TGTGCCAGCTCACCCGGTATGGGTTACGAGCAGTACTTC	CASSPGMGYEQYF
13	TRBV6-2/TRBV6-3	few	.	TRBJ2-7	TGTGCCAGCAGTAGAGCCGCGTTCTACGAGCAGTACTTC	CASSRAAFYEQYF
16	TRBV7-2	many	TRBD2	TRBJ2-1	TGTGCCAGCAGTTTGACAGGGACTAGCGGGTACAATGAGCAGTTCTTC	CASSLTGTSGYNEQFF
13	TRBV6-1	few	.	TRBJ1-5	TGTGCCAGCAAATTCGATCGAAATCAGCCCCAGCATTTT	CASKFDRNQPQHF
16	TRBV30	.	.	TRBJ2-3	TGTGCCTGGAGCGGCCTCGGCAGCGCACTCACAGATACGCAGTATTTT	CAWSGLGSALTDTQYF
19	TRBV6-1	few	.	TRBJ2-5	TGTGCCAGCAGCGCCATCACCCCGTCGGGAAGGATGGCGCAAGAGACCCAGTACTTC	CASSAITPSGRMAQETQYF
15	TRBV6-5	few	TRBD2	TRBJ2-5	TGTGCCAGCAGTTACGCGGGAGGGCCGTCCGAGACCCAGTACTTC	CASSYAGGPSETQYF
12	TRBV2	few	.	TRBJ1-2	TGTGCCAGCTTTCCGGGAGCTGGTGGCTACACCTTC	CASFPGAGGYTF
12	TRBV12-3/TRBV12-4	.	.	TRBJ1-1	TGTGCCAGCAGTCCCACGAAGAATGAAGCTTTCTTT	CASSPTKNEAFF
14	TRBV5-5	.	TRBD1	TRBJ2-7	TGTGCCAGCAGCTACTTCCAGGGGGCCTACGAGCAGTACTTC	CASSYFQGAYEQYF
16	TRBV4-1	few	.	TRBJ1-3	TGCGCCAGCAGCCAAGAGGGCGCCAGCTCTGGAAACACCATATATTTT	CASSQEGASSGNTIYF
16	TRBV6-1	few	.	TRBJ1-4	TGTGCCAGCAGTCCCACCCAGGGAGCAACTAATGAAAAACTGTTTTTT	CASSPTQGATNEKLFF
15	TRBV7-9	few	TRBD1	TRBJ1-6	TGTGCCAGCAGCTTATGGACAGGGGGCGATTCACCCCTCCACTTT	CASSLWTGGDSPLHF
16	TRBV6-1	.	TRBD1	TRBJ2-7	TGTGCCAGCGGATCAACCGGGACAGGGGGCGTCTACGAGCAGTACTTC	CASGSTGTGGVYEQYF
13	TRBV20-1	.	TRBD2	TRBJ2-5	TGCAGTGCTGCGACTAGCGGTAAAGAGACCCAGTACTTC	CSAATSGKETQYF
14	TRBV20-1	many	TRBD1	TRBJ2-7	TGCAGTGCCGCGACCGGGACAGGGACCTACGAGCAGTACTTC	CSAATGTGTYEQYF